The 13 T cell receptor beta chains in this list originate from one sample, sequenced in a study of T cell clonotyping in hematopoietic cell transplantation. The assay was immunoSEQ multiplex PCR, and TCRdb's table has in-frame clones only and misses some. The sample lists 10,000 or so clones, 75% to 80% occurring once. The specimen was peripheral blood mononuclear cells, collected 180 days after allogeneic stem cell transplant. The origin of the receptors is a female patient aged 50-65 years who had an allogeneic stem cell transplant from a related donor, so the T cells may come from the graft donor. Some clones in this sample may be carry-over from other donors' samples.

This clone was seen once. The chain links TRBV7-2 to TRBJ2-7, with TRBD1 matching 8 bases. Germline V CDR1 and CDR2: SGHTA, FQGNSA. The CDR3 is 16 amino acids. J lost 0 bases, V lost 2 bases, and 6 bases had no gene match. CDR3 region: CASSLFGQGSSYEQYF. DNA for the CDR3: TGTGCCAGCAGCTTATTTGGACAGGGCAGCTCCTACGAGCAGTACTTC.

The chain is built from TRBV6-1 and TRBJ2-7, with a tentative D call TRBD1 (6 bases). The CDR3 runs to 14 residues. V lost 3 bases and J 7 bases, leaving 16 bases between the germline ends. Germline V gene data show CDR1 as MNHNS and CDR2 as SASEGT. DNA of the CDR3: TGTGCCAGCAGTGAGTCGGGACACCGTAATGAGCAGTACTTC. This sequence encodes CASSESGHRNEQYF.

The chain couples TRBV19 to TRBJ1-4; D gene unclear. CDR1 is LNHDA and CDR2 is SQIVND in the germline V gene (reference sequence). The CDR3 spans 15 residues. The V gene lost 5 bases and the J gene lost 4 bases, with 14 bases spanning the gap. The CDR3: CASSYRPGINEKLFF. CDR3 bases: TGTGCCAGTAGTTACCGACCGGGAATTAATGAAAAACTGTTTTTT. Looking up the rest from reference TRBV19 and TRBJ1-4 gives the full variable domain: DGGITQSPKYLFRKEGQNVTLSCEQNLNHDAMYWYRQDPGQGLRLIYYSQIVNDFQKGDIAEGYSVSREKKESFPLTVTSAQKNPTAFYLCASSYRPGINEKLFFGSGTQLSVL.

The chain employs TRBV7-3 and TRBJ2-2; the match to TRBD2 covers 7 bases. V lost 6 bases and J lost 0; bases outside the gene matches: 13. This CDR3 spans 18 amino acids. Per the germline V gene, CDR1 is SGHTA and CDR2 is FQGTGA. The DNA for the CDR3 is TGTGCCAGCAGTTCCGGACCCGTGGGGGGGGCGAACACCGGGGAGCTGTTTTTT. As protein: CASSSGPVGGANTGELFF.

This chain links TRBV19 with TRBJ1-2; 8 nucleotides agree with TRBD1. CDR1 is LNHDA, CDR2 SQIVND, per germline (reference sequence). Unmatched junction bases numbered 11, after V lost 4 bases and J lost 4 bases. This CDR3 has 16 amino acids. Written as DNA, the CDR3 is TGTGCCAGTAGTAGTGACAGGGGCCCAGGGGGCTATGGCTACACCTTC. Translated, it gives CASSSDRGPGGYGYTF.

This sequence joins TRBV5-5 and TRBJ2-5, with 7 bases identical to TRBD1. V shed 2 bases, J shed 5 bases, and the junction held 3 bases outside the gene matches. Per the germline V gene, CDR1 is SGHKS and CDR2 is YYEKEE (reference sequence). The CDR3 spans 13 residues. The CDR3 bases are TGTGCCAGCAGCTTAGGGACAGCGGAGACCCAGTACTTC. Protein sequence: CASSLGTAETQYF.

In DNA, the CDR3 is TGCAGCTCTCCGGGCCAGACCGGGGAGCTGTTTTTT. This sequence encodes CSSPGQTGELFF. The V call is TRBV29-1, the J call TRBJ2-2; no firm D call. Germline-derived CDR1 and CDR2 are SQVTM and ANQGSEA. V gave up 8 bases and J gave up 5 bases, with 12 bases separating them. This CDR3 spans 12 amino acids.

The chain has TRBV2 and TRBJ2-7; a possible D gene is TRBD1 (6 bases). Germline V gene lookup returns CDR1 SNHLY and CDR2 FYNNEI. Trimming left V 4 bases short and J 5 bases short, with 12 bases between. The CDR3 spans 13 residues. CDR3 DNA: TGTGCCAGCAGTGGTGTAGGGGGAAACGAGCAGTACTTC. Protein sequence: CASSGVGGNEQYF.

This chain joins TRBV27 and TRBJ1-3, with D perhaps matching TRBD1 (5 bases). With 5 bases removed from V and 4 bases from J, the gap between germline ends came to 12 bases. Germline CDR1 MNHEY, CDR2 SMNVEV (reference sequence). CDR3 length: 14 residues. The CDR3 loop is CASSPLGGGNTIYF. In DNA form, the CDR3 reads TGTGCCAGCAGTCCCCTGGGGGGAGGAAACACCATATATTTT.

DNA of the CDR3: TGCGCCAGCAGCCTCGGACAGGGACGGGCAGATACGCAGTATTTT. It specifies CASSLGQGRADTQYF. The chain joins TRBV4-1 to TRBJ2-3; TRBD1 matches 8 bases. Germline CDR1 MGHRA, CDR2 YSYEKL. The trim removed 4 bases at V and 4 bases at J, leaving 7 bases unmatched. CDR3 length: 15 residues.

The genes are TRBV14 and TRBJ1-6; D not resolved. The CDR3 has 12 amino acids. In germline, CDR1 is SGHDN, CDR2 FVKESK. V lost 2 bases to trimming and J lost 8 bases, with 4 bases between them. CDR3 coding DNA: TGTGCCAGCAGCCAAATTCATTCACCCCTCCACTTT. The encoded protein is CASSQIHSPLHF.

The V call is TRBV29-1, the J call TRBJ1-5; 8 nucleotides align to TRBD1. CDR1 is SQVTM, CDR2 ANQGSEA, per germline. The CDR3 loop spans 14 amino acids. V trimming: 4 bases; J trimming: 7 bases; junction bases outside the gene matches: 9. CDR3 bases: TGCAGCGTTGCGCTCCAGGGGGCAGGGCAGCCCCAGCATTTT. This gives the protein CSVALQGAGQPQHF.

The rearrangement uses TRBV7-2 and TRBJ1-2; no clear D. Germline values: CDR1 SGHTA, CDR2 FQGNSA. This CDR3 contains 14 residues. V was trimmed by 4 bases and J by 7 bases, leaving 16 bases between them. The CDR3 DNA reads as TGTGCCAGCAGCTCCCCGACACCTATCGGTGGCTACACCTTC. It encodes CASSSPTPIGGYTF.